Presented here are 24 T cell receptor beta chains from one specimen sequenced in a study of shared clonotypes between healthy human individuals. Assay: immunoSEQ multiplex PCR; the TCRdb copy retains only in-frame clones and omits some. Among fewer than 2.5 million clones listed, approximately 93% were seen once. Material for sequencing was naive CD4+ T cells from PBMCs. Subset denoted: CD45RA+ positively selected. These receptors all stem from a man between 18 and 35 years old in good health. Some clones in this sample may be carry-over from other donors' samples.

The CDR3: CASRRAGVNYGYTF. The DNA of the CDR3 is TGTGCCAGCAGGAGGGCAGGGGTAAACTATGGCTACACCTTC. The chain uses TRBV6-5 and TRBJ1-2, with a weak D call TRBD1 (6 bases). Trimming removed 6 bases from V and 2 bases from J, with 13 bases in between. The germline gives CDR1 MNHEY, CDR2 SVGAGI. The CDR3 has 14 residues.

The chain has TRBV5-1 and TRBJ2-5, with TRBD1 matching over 7 bases. Germline V lookup: CDR1 SGHRS, CDR2 YFSETQ. This CDR3 contains 16 residues. V gave up 0 bases and J gave up 2 bases; unmatched junction bases: 7. CDR3 amino acids: CASSLVLRGKQETQYF. In nucleotides, the CDR3 is TGCGCCAGCAGCTTGGTTCTCAGGGGGAAGCAAGAGACCCAGTACTTC.

The chain employs TRBV5-1 and TRBJ2-2; TRBD2 matches at 9 bases. Germline CDR1 and CDR2: SGHRS and YFSETQ. The CDR3 consists of 15 residues. J lost 6 bases, V lost 0 bases, and 3 bases had no gene match. CDR3 nucleotide sequence: TGCGCCAGCAGCTTGGTAACTAGCGGGCCCGGGGAGCTGTTTTTT. Encoded protein: CASSLVTSGPGELFF.

Concerning this clone itself: Other nucleotide sequences in the sample specify the same CDR3. The chain recombines TRBV5-4 with TRBJ1-1; D remains unclear. The CDR3 is 14 residues long. V lost 1 base to trimming and J lost 5 bases, with 12 bases between them. Germline V gene lookup returns CDR1 SGHNT and CDR2 YYREEE (reference sequence). CDR3 residues: CASSLSGGGTEAFF. The DNA of the CDR3 is TGTGCCAGCAGCTTGAGCGGCGGAGGTACTGAAGCTTTCTTT.

This clone has a single count. The chain joins TRBV27 to TRBJ2-1; D is possibly TRBD2 (6 bases). Germline-derived CDR1 and CDR2 are MNHEY and SMNVEV (reference sequence). CDR3 size: 15 residues. Trimming removed 6 bases at V and 2 bases at J, with 14 bases between. CDR3 residues: CASSTASETYNEQFF. CDR3 DNA: TGTGCCAGCAGCACCGCTAGCGAGACCTACAATGAGCAGTTCTTC.

This chain links TRBV19 with TRBJ2-7, with 9 bases aligning to TRBD2. This CDR3 spans 15 amino acids. Looked up from germline, CDR1 is LNHDA and CDR2 is SQIVND (reference sequence). After removal of 3 bases from V and 4 bases from J, the junction contained 7 bases not matched to a gene. The CDR3 loop reads CASSIGAGGAYEQYF. The DNA for the CDR3 is TGTGCCAGTAGTATCGGGGCGGGAGGGGCTTACGAGCAGTACTTC.

The chain is built from TRBV10-1 and TRBJ2-7, with D perhaps assigned TRBD1 or TRBD2 (6 bases each). Germline V gives CDR1 WNHNN, CDR2 SYGVQD (reference sequence). The CDR3 length is 14 residues. V was trimmed by 0 bases and J by 3 bases, leaving 9 bases between them. The CDR3 bases are TGCGCCAGCAGTGAGTCGGGGGGCCTCTACGAGCAGTACTTC. It is translated as CASSESGGLYEQYF.

This clone has a single count. The rearrangement joins TRBV5-1 to TRBJ2-3; TRBD1 is a possible D gene (8 bases). The length of the CDR3 is 17 residues. V was trimmed by 3 bases and J by 2 bases, leaving 19 bases between them. The germline V gene has CDR1 SGHRS and CDR2 YFSETQ. The CDR3, as DNA: TGCGCCAGCAGCTCAGCCAGGACAGGGAGGGTCACAGATACGCAGTATTTT. It specifies CASSSARTGRVTDTQYF.

The rearrangement uses TRBV5-4 and TRBJ2-7, with D hard to call. The germline V and J ends were trimmed by 3 bases and 3 bases, with 13 bases remaining between them. Germline assignment: CDR1 SGHNT and CDR2 YYREEE (reference sequence). The CDR3 spans 14 residues. CDR3 region: CASSWDGSIYEQYF. The CDR3 DNA follows: TGTGCCAGCAGCTGGGATGGGTCTATCTACGAGCAGTACTTC.

The V and J genes are TRBV6-5 and TRBJ1-2, with D possibly being TRBD1 (6 bases). V was shortened by 7 bases and J by 3 bases, with 9 bases between the two germline ends. Germline V gene lookup returns CDR1 MNHEY and CDR2 SVGAGI. The CDR3 has 12 amino acids. This CDR3 reads CASKEGDYGYTF. DNA of the CDR3: TGTGCCAGCAAAGAGGGGGACTATGGCTACACCTTC.

This clone has a single count. The chain employs TRBV5-1 and TRBJ2-1; TRBD2 agrees at 12 bases. V lost 1 base to trimming and J lost 6 bases; unmatched junction nucleotides: 17. Germline V gene sequence: CDR1 SGHRS, CDR2 YFSETQ. The CDR3 covers 20 residues. The CDR3 sequence is CASSLMTSGSSLYSGNEQFF. The CDR3 DNA follows: TGCGCCAGCAGCTTGATGACTAGCGGGAGTTCGCTCTACTCTGGCAATGAGCAGTTCTTC.

The chain carries TRBV6-1 and TRBJ1-1, with 8 nucleotides matching TRBD1. Trimming at V came to 3 bases and at J to 5 bases, leaving 8 bases not matched to a gene. Germline values: CDR1 MNHNS, CDR2 SASEGT. The CDR3 runs 15 residues. CDR3 residues: CASSETGVSRTEAFF. CDR3 coding DNA: TGTGCCAGCAGTGAGACAGGGGTTAGTAGAACTGAAGCTTTCTTT.

Comments on this clone: Other DNA sequences in the sample encode the same CDR3. The chain carries TRBV5-1 and TRBJ2-5; D possibly matches TRBD1 or TRBD2 (7 bases each). The CDR3 spans 13 residues. Deletions cut 4 bases from V and 5 bases from J, with 12 bases between. CDR1 SGHRS and CDR2 YFSETQ come from the germline V gene. As DNA, the CDR3 is TGCGCCAGCAGCACCCAGGGGGGGGAGACCCAGTACTTC. The encoded protein is CASSTQGGETQYF.

This chain connects TRBV7-9 to TRBJ2-7, with 8 positions matching TRBD2. Germline trimming cut 5 bases from V and 7 bases from J; bases unmatched to any gene: 22. This CDR3 has 18 amino acids. Germline CDR1 reads SEHNR; CDR2 reads FQNEAQ (reference sequence). The CDR3 loop is CASSPPRKAGRASGEQYF. The CDR3, as DNA: TGTGCCAGCAGCCCCCCTCGGAAGGCCGGGAGGGCATCGGGTGAGCAGTACTTC. The complete variable domain, with remaining parts taken from reference TRBV7-9 and TRBJ2-7, reads DTGVSQNPRHKITKRGQNVTFRCDPISEHNRLYWYRQTLGQGPEFLTYFQNEAQLEKSRLLSDRFSAERPKGSFSTLEIQRTEQGDSAMYLCASSPPRKAGRASGEQYFGPGTRLTVT.

The rearrangement joins TRBV19 to TRBJ2-1; weak D call: TRBD1 (6 bases). CDR3 length: 12 residues. Trimming removed 0 bases at V and 15 bases at J, with 12 bases between. Germline lookup yields CDR1 LNHDA and CDR2 SQIVND (reference sequence). The CDR3 nucleotides read TGTGCCAGTAGTATAGAGGGCAGGGGCCCGTTCTTC. This codes for CASSIEGRGPFF.

The count of this clone is one. The chain uses TRBV2 and TRBJ2-7; tentatively, D is TRBD1 (6 bases). The V gene lost 5 bases and the J gene lost 3 bases, with 14 bases spanning the gap. Germline V gives CDR1 SNHLY, CDR2 FYNNEI. This CDR3 is built from 14 residues. The CDR3 bases are TGTGCCAGCAGTCGCATTTTGACAGGCTACGAGCAGTACTTC. It yields the protein CASSRILTGYEQYF.

This clone was counted once. The chain has TRBV6-6 and TRBJ2-2, with D maybe TRBD2 (5 bases). CDR1 and CDR2 from the germline V gene are MNHNY and SVGAGI (reference sequence). This CDR3 is 16 amino acids long. V lost 6 bases, J lost 4 bases, and 18 bases lay in between. CDR3 sequence: CASRRYSRETTGELFF. The CDR3 DNA reads TGTGCCAGCAGACGATACTCGAGGGAGACCACCGGGGAGCTGTTTTTT.

V is TRBV4-1 and J is TRBJ2-1; D gene unclear. CDR3 length: 15 amino acids. CDR1 and CDR2 (germline): MGHRA, YSYEKL. Trimming took 4 bases from V and 0 from J, leaving 10 bases between them. CDR3 coding DNA: TGCGCCAGCAGCCTTGCAACGAGCTCCTACAATGAGCAGTTCTTC. It is translated as CASSLATSSYNEQFF.

This chain uses TRBV5-4 with TRBJ2-5; TRBD1 agrees at 7 bases. Germline loops: CDR1 SGHNT, CDR2 YYREEE (reference sequence). Trimming at V came to 4 bases and at J to 0 bases, leaving 3 bases not matched to a gene. The CDR3 has 14 residues. The CDR3 region is CASSKGQNQETQYF. In DNA form, the CDR3 reads TGTGCCAGCAGCAAGGGACAGAACCAAGAGACCCAGTACTTC.

V usage is TRBV7-2 and J usage is TRBJ1-3, with unresolved D. This CDR3 comprises 14 residues. V lost 2 bases and J lost 0, with 5 bases in between. CDR1 and CDR2 from the germline V gene are SGHTA and FQGNSA. The CDR3 nucleotides read TGTGCCAGCAGCTTACCCCACTCTGGAAACACCATATATTTT. Its protein is CASSLPHSGNTIYF. Together with reference TRBV7-2 and TRBJ1-3, the CDR3 gives the full variable domain: GAGVSQSPSNKVTEKGKDVELRCDPISGHTALYWYRQSLGQGLEFLIYFQGNSAPDKSGLPSDRFSAERTGGSVSTLTIQRTQQEDSAVYLCASSLPHSGNTIYFGEGSWLTVV.

A note on this clone: This CDR3 is also generated by other DNA sequences in the sample. The rearrangement joins TRBV18 to TRBJ2-7, with no clear D. This CDR3 region has 13 residues. Trimming shortened V by 3 bases and J by 3 bases, and 9 bases separated the two germline ends. From germline, CDR1 is KGHSH and CDR2 LQKENI. The CDR3 DNA reads TGTGCCAGCTCACCTCCCTCTTTCTACGAGCAGTACTTC. Translated, it gives CASSPPSFYEQYF.

This chain connects TRBV18 to TRBJ1-2; 7 bases are shared with TRBD1. CDR1 and CDR2 (germline): KGHSH, LQKENI. V gave up 2 bases and J gave up 7 bases; unmatched junction bases: 7. The CDR3 runs to 14 residues. As DNA, the CDR3 is TGTGCCAGCTCACCAAATACAGGGGAAGGTGGCTACACCTTC. Translation: CASSPNTGEGGYTF.

V and J are TRBV30 and TRBJ2-5, with D tentatively TRBD1 or TRBD2 (6 bases each). The V and J ends lost 5 bases and 4 bases respectively, with 14 bases between them. The CDR3 sequence is 13 residues long. In germline, CDR1 is GTSNPN, CDR2 SVGIG (reference sequence). For the CDR3, the DNA is TGTGCCTGGGCAGGGGTGGGGGGAGAGACCCAGTACTTC. Amino acids: CAWAGVGGETQYF.

The gene calls are TRBV28 and TRBJ2-1; D is ambiguous. This CDR3 contains 13 residues. The ends were cut back, 3 bases at V and 5 bases at J, with 8 bases in the middle. CDR1 MDHEN and CDR2 SYDVKM come from the germline V gene. CDR3 amino acids: CASSFRQDNEQFF. In DNA, the CDR3 is TGTGCCAGCAGTTTCCGGCAGGACAATGAGCAGTTCTTC.